This T cell receptor (beta chain) was found in a study of T cells in localized non-small cell lung cancer. Study results and limitations: It was uninvolved adjacent lung that showed the highest T cell clonality, exceeding tumor.

The CDR3 consists of 15 residues. The junction had 8 bases not matched to a gene; V was cut back by 5 bases and J by 6 bases. CDR1 is SGHTA and CDR2 is FQGNSA in the germline V gene. Data came from immunoSEQ multiplex PCR; TCRdb stores just in-frame clones and leaves some out. Of 45,000 to 65,000 clones in the sample, around 82% were seen once. On this clone itself: Its specificity is unknown.

The sample here was PBMCs, taken before any cancer treatment. This sequence was found in a woman between 40 and 69 years old with stage II lung adenocarcinoma. The V gene is TRBV7-2, the J gene TRBJ2-1; 9 positions match TRBD2. CDR3 sequence: CASSQRTSGRNEQFF. In DNA, the CDR3 is TGTGCCAGCAGCCAAAGAACTAGCGGGCGCAATGAGCAGTTCTTC.